This TCR beta chain is from a study of technical replicates of blood from several donors. TCRdb's table, derived via immunoSEQ multiplex PCR, lists solely in-frame clones and lacks some. The profile shows over 10,000 clones, 95% of them singletons. Germline V gene sequence: CDR1 SGDLS, CDR2 YYNGEE. The ends lost 0 bases at V and 4 bases at J; junction bases unmatched: 6. The CDR3 is 19 amino acids. Specimen: PBMCs. The V call is TRBV9, the J call TRBJ2-2; 16 bases fit TRBD2. The receptor was derived from a human donor in good health. CDR3: CASSVEGLAGGPVTGELFF. CDR3 in DNA: TGTGCCAGCAGCGTAGAGGGACTAGCGGGAGGGCCTGTCACCGGGGAGCTGTTTTTT.